This T cell receptor beta chain was sequenced during a study of T-cell memory formation after mild COVID-19. Across the whole study: There were largely donor-specific TCR clusters.

Study outcomes and limitations: CD4+ clones that contracted lay mainly in CM and EM; CD8+ ones lay in EMRA.

The sample holds a few counts of this clonotype. Antigen specificity is unknown. Germline assignment: CDR1 DFQATT and CDR2 SNEGSKA (reference sequence). The CDR3 is made up of 15 amino acids. Trimming cost V 1 base and J 9 bases; bases outside gene matches: 10. Amplification by 5'RACE using constant-segment primers produced TCR alpha and TCR beta cDNA libraries that carried sample barcodes and UMIs. TCRdb processed the 5' RACE reads anew with MiXCR; each CDR3 protein has one entry. Found here are over 350,000 distinct CDR3 sequences, about a sixth of them singletons; the top ten hold around a fifth. V gene TRBV20-1 combines with J gene TRBJ2-1; 9 bases line up with TRBD2. This receptor was obtained from a man aged 18-30 years who had mild COVID-19 (a few samples of this study predate the infection). Cell type and time point are not known. Sequencing was performed on PBMCs or a T cell subset sorted from them (not recorded which). CDR3 in amino acids: CSARALAGAPGEQFF. The CDR3 DNA reads TGCAGTGCTAGAGCCTTAGCGGGGGCCCCTGGTGAGCAGTTCTTC.